This TCR beta chain stems from a study of graft-versus-host responses after intestinal transplantation. Across the study: Among the recipients, all got anti-thymocyte globulin induction and then tacrolimus and steroids for approximately 3 years.

This clone was recorded only once. Its antigen is unidentified. Germline V lookup: CDR1 SGHVS, CDR2 FNYEAQ. This CDR3 spans 14 amino acids. With 2 bases removed from V and 8 bases from J, the gap between germline ends came to 14 bases. Study-wide results and limits: Graft-donor T cell macrochimerism in patients accompanied high graft-versus-host to host-versus-graft clonal ratios in allografts. Some GvH clones were seen earlier in gut or blood, suggesting intestinal origin. Peak levels of circulating GvH clones tracked with early post-transplant HvG declines.

Only in-frame clones appear in the TCRdb table, and some are missing; sequencing was by immunoSEQ multiplex PCR. This table holds fewer than 90,000 clones, about 94% found once. The sequence derives from a human donor who was the organ donor for an intestinal transplant. The sequenced sample was unstimulated CD4+ T cells sorted from spleen or lymph node cells, obtained before transplant. The chain is built from TRBV7-6 and TRBJ2-3, with D possibly TRBD1 on 6 matching bases. For the CDR3, the DNA is TGTGCCAGCAGCTTACAAGGGGGTCAAGGTACGCAGTATTTT. Protein: CASSLQGGQGTQYF.